This passage covers 10 T cell receptor beta chains from one sample sequenced in a study of T cell responses to AZD1222 COVID-19 vaccine. Assay used: immunoSEQ multiplex PCR; TCRdb lists only in-frame clones, some missing. The data show about 62,000 clones, roughly 90% seen once. Material: peripheral blood, obtained on day 0 of AZD1222 vaccination. The source of these receptors is an adult in good health.

The genes are TRBV18 and TRBJ1-2; 7 positions agree with TRBD1. The V segment lost 6 bases and the J segment 8 bases; nucleotides outside the gene matches: 9. The CDR3 totals 13 residues. The V gene's germline CDR1 is KGHSH and CDR2 LQKENI. CDR3 coding DNA: TGTGCCAGCTCTCCCTACAGGGGAGACGGCTACACCTTC. The encoded protein is CASSPYRGDGYTF.

This rearrangement joins TRBV18 to TRBJ2-1; 9 bases align to TRBD1. With 2 bases clipped from V and 7 bases from J, the junction kept 6 bases outside the gene matches. This CDR3 spans 15 amino acids. Per the germline V gene, CDR1 is KGHSH and CDR2 is LQKENI. The CDR3 region has the DNA TGTGCCAGCTCACCAGGGACAGGGCAGCGGAATGAGCAGTTCTTC. Residues: CASSPGTGQRNEQFF.

This chain connects TRBV19 to TRBJ1-4; 9 positions agree with TRBD1. Trimming removed 5 bases from V and 3 bases from J; junction bases left unmatched: 13. Germline V gene data show CDR1 as LNHDA and CDR2 as SQIVND (reference sequence). The CDR3 is 18 amino acids. CDR3: CASSLTGQGSDANEKLFF. CDR3 nucleotides: TGTGCCAGTAGTTTGACCGGACAGGGGTCGGATGCTAATGAAAAACTGTTTTTT.

The chain links TRBV3-1 (or the pseudogene TRBV3-2) to TRBJ2-3; 15 bases fit TRBD2. This CDR3 has 18 residues. Germline V gene data show CDR1 as LGHDT and CDR2 as YNNKEL (reference sequence). The trim removed 1 base at V and 2 bases at J, leaving 4 bases unmatched. The CDR3 DNA follows: TGTGCCAGCAGCCAAGGAGGACTAGCGGGGGGGATCACAGATACGCAGTATTTT. Protein product: CASSQGGLAGGITDTQYF.

This chain connects TRBV6-5 to TRBJ1-3; TRBD1 aligns across 7 bases. The germline CDR1 and CDR2 sequences are MNHEY and SVGAGI. J gave up 0 bases and V 6 bases, and 5 bases lay outside the gene matches. The CDR3 length is 15 residues. CDR3 amino acids: CASSLDRASGNTIYF. DNA for the CDR3: TGTGCCAGCAGCCTTGACAGGGCCTCTGGAAACACCATATATTTT.

The chain combines TRBV12-3 or TRBV12-4 with TRBJ1-2; D gene uncertain. V lost 5 bases to trimming and J lost 8 bases, with 15 bases between them. CDR3 length equals 13 residues. DNA of the CDR3: TGTGCCAGCAGTGACCGGGCCAGTTGGGGCTACACCTTC. Its protein is CASSDRASWGYTF.

The rearrangement joins TRBV7-6 to TRBJ2-1; TRBD2 matches at 13 bases. V trimming: 5 bases; J trimming: 6 bases; junction bases outside the gene matches: 7. From germline, CDR1 is SGHVS and CDR2 FNYEAQ. CDR3 size: 16 residues. The CDR3 DNA is TGTGCCAGCAGCCCCGGGACTAGCGGGGCCCTCAATGAGCAGTTCTTC. Protein: CASSPGTSGALNEQFF.

The sample holds a few counts of this clone. The chain joins TRBV2 to TRBJ2-7, with a possible D match to TRBD1 (5 bases). Trimming cost V 5 bases and J 3 bases, with 11 bases left between them. This CDR3 contains 13 residues. From germline, CDR1 is SNHLY and CDR2 FYNNEI. DNA for the CDR3: TGTGCCAGCAGTACCGACAGATTCTACGAGCAGTACTTC. The encoded protein is CASSTDRFYEQYF. The entire variable domain, with the rest obtained from reference TRBV2 and TRBJ2-7, is as follows: EPEVTQTPSHQVTQMGQEVILRCVPISNHLYFYWYRQILGQKVEFLVSFYNNEISEKSEIFDDQFSVERPDGSNFTLKIRSTKLEDSAMYFCASSTDRFYEQYFGPGTRLTVT.

On this clone itself: One end of the junction fails to match germline, which may point to a read error. V gene TRBV19 combines with J gene TRBJ2-3, with a weak D call TRBD1 (6 bases). There are 15 residues in the CDR3. Per the germline V gene, CDR1 is LNHDA and CDR2 is SQIVND (reference sequence). CDR3 protein: CVSSAQETGSDTQYF. The CDR3 DNA reads as TGTGTCAGTAGTGCCCAGGAAACAGGGTCAGATACGCAGTATTTT.

The sample holds a few counts of this clone. The rearrangement joins TRBV6-5 to TRBJ1-2; D is perhaps TRBD1 (6 bases). Germline CDR1 reads MNHEY; CDR2 reads SVGAGI. V was shortened by 4 bases and J by 8 bases, with 14 bases between the two germline ends. The CDR3 has 13 amino acids. As DNA, the CDR3 is TGTGCCAGCAGTTCCGTCTACAGGGCCGGCTACACCTTC. Translation gives CASSSVYRAGYTF.